The T cell receptor beta chain under discussion was sequenced for a study of cytomegalovirus exposure and HLA in healthy donors (dated by TCRdb to about 2017). A note on the overall study: According to an earlier analysis of 587 of the donors, about 179 million T cells yielded some 110 million unique TCR beta sequences and around 280 Gb of sequence data. Approximately 300 gigabases of sequencing data and around 90 million unique TCR sequences made up an early release that covered fewer than 650 HLA-typed donors. The genetic ancestry cluster associated with self-reported Caucasian donors included about 81% of the 398 genotyped donors. The study was designed to test whether signatures of past pathogen exposure could be identified by cataloging public T cell receptors. Using immunosequencing, the study profiled T cell repertoires from around 680 subjects and related those repertoires to cytomegalovirus serostatus. A separate validation cohort of over 95 different subjects was used in addition to the approximately 610-subject first cohort. High-throughput TCR immunosequencing, statistical association of individual TCRs with disease status, and machine learning were combined to predict cytomegalovirus infection status. A later analysis re-examined previously published TCR beta repertoires from more than 650 donors and added high-resolution HLA genotyping to investigate patterns of TCR occurrence. The later analysis used no new phenotypic data to find candidate immune exposures, relying instead on TCR beta sequences and their occurrence across donors. In an earlier analysis of over 550 of the donors, high-throughput TCR beta sequencing was used to judge whether each TCR beta V gene segment behaved as functional or pseudogenic. Donor age, sex, ethnicity and CMV serostatus were collected together with the repertoire data. In a later genetic analysis, genome-wide SNP genotypes for about three fifths of the roughly 670 donors were used, and that subset was treated as a discovery cohort. All discovery cohort repertoires had been generated using a single sequencing platform. HLA typing included class I and class II loci at four-digit resolution. Typing coverage varied by locus: about 620-630 donors for A, B, C, DRB1 and DQB1; under 550 for DQA1; some 610 for DPA1; approximately 450 for DPB1. Four to six DR-DQ haplotypes were handled as single units for association and clustering, since linkage in the cohort was strong. Among about 370 genotyped donors of the cohort, an average of around 240,000 unique TCR beta nucleotide sequences was sequenced per donor, of which 15% to 20% were non-productive. Findings and caveats that apply to the study as a whole: In vitro tests confirmed that three of the cytomegalovirus-associated TCR beta chains recognize cytomegalovirus antigens. A later genetic analysis associated a missense DCLRE1C variant with V-gene and J-gene trimming of TCR beta chains, and an independent cohort replicated the association. Strong co-occurrence of HLA alleles, especially DR and DQ, made assigning TCR associations to individual alleles difficult. HLA typing was unavailable for some donors at each locus, so association tests used only the typed subset. Only TCR beta chains were sequenced in this cohort, and the absence of alpha or paired-chain data limited detectable features. Some IMGT-functional V segments, including TRBV6-2 and TRBV6-3, could not be told apart with the 87-base-pair reads, so those segments were excluded. According to the authors, the approach could potentially be generalized to other disease states and immunological phenotypes. A further reported finding was that TCR beta sequences accurately predicted the HLA-A and HLA-B alleles for most subjects in the first cohort. A later analysis found that most CMV-associated TCR beta chains appeared HLA-restricted, with HLA associations seemingly driven largely by CMV exposure. About 17 rarely observed V segments, including chromosome 9 orphons, were excluded from the earlier analysis of 550 to 700 of the donors because counts were too low. An earlier analysis of some 560 of the donors showed that most TCR beta V segments appeared in productive rearrangements either about 87% or about 30% of the time, which broadly matched IMGT annotations. The only immune exposure information available for the cohort was CMV serostatus. A later analysis reported that several top co-occurrence clusters appeared linked to parvovirus B19, influenza, CMV and Epstein-Barr virus. Linkage disequilibrium might explain the correlated functional status among segregating V segments, but an unknown experimental factor could not be excluded. A group of highly shared sequence variants was considered likely to be a technical artifact of the sequencing pipeline. In a later genetic analysis, fewer N-insertions in productive TCRs were reported among donors in an Asian-associated ancestry cluster than the roughly 700-donor mean. A later analysis associated about 17,000 TCR beta sequences with specific HLA alleles at a false discovery rate of 0.05. Most TCR sequences were observed very rarely across donors, whereas some public TCRs were present in many individuals. The classifier was reported to diagnose cytomegalovirus status with high specificity and sensitivity in both the original cohort and the validation cohort. A total of about 150 TCR beta chains were listed by the study as associated with cytomegalovirus. A later analysis found that HLA-associated TCR beta chains were more clonally expanded and had lower generation probabilities than equally common non-associated chains. According to a later analysis, TCR association rates differed among HLA loci, with DRB1 alleles showing the most associated TCRs and HLA-C alleles showing the fewest. Sequencing depth was assumed to be roughly uniform across donors in the presence/absence analyses, though that assumption may not hold.

Preparation of the library involved the immunoSEQ multiplex PCR assay. A mixture of 60 forward primers for TCR Vbeta segments and 13 reverse primers for TCR Jbeta segments was used in the multiplex PCR. The CDR3 region of rearranged TCR beta genes was amplified from genomic DNA with a multiplex PCR assay. The amplified TCR beta libraries were sequenced on the Illumina HiSeq System as 87-base-pair reads. The source study handled its data this way. A later analysis counted 75 million to 100 million unique TCR beta chains across the 690 or so repertoires, and approximately 11 million of these chains were shared by at least two donors. Raw reads were error-corrected and collapsed into unique sequences by a nearest-neighbor algorithm in which closely related sequences were merged to remove PCR and sequencing errors. V, D and J gene segments were assigned by aligning CDR3 sequences to IMGT reference sequences. Each retained sequence needed at least a six-nucleotide match to both a V gene segment and a J gene segment. A rearrangement counted as productive if the CDR3 had no stop codons and remained in frame with V and J, and every other rearrangement counted as non-productive. CDR3 was defined according to IMGT convention as the region running from the second conserved V-encoded cysteine to the conserved J-encoded phenylalanine. Sequences without an unambiguous match to a single V gene segment were excluded from the earlier analysis of 450 to 750 of the donors. An earlier analysis of 550 to 650 of the donors classified V segments as functional when productive rearrangements were above 56.7% and as segregating when the standard deviation between donors was above 5%. A statistical classification framework was built for diagnosing cytomegalovirus status from the catalog of TCR beta chain sequences. In a later analysis, V and J genes were assigned by comparing TCR nucleotide sequences against IMGT/GENE-DB human TR gene sequences. In a later analysis, CDR3 sequences and most-parsimonious VDJ recombination scenarios were assigned using the TCRdist pipeline. In a later analysis, every TCR beta chain was defined by the combination of its CDR3 amino acid sequence and its V-gene family, and reads without a unique V-gene family were dropped. A later analysis removed 592 highly shared, low-generation-probability nucleotide sequences to deal with suspected cross-contamination and a sequencing artifact. A later analysis calculated a clonal expansion index for each public chain from normalized within-repertoire ranks of inferred template counts. Generation probabilities in a later analysis came from a VDJ recombination model fitted to out-of-frame rearrangements, and those results were checked against IGoR. Hypergeometric tests were used in a later analysis to score TCR-TCR, TCR-HLA and TCR-CMV co-occurrence, with a repertoire-size bias correction applied to the TCR pairs. To estimate false discovery rates, a later analysis permuted the HLA or CMV assignments 20 times. A later analysis grouped co-occurring TCRs with DBSCAN, adding TCRdist sequence similarity when clustering within HLA-allele-positive subsets. Co-occurrence clustering excluded repertoires with fewer than 30,000 or more than 120,000 public chains, plus five with anomalous nucleotide sharing. This is the immuneACCESS table as TCRdb keeps it, with only in-frame sequences that have V and J called. A part of the clones is gone; compared with another copy, unresolved V genes explain less than half, and the rest is unexplained. The DNA gave D and trimming, while V, J and clone size come from that table. In this sample's table one finds more than 45,000 clones. The biggest ten clones account for around 16% of the sample.

The cohort consisted of 670 or so healthy bone marrow donors. All cohort members were sampled while nominally healthy, although unrecorded immune exposures were likely present. The donor tested CMV seronegative, placing the donor among the 350 or so seronegative members of the cohort. A peripheral blood sample was collected from each donor, and TCR beta sequencing was performed on peripheral blood mononuclear cells. The Qiagen DNeasy Blood Extraction Kit was used to extract genomic DNA from the blood cell samples. From cysteine to phenylalanine, the CDR3 is 14 amino acids long. Of all the DNA, just the CDR3 is kept, 42 bases in frame from base 1. The V end loses 0 bases and the J end loses 4 bases, and a stretch of 12 bases separates them. CDR1 and CDR2, per the germline V gene (reference sequence), are GTSNPN and SVGIG. Note on this clone: Its target antigen remains unknown.

The clonotype was recovered from a male donor in good health and CMV-seronegative. The sequenced sample consisted of PBMCs. Recombination joined TRBV30 with TRBJ1-2, and possibly TRBD1, on 5 matching bases. CDR3 loop: CAWSVQQGAYGYTF. In nucleotide form, the sequence is TGTGCCTGGAGTGTACAGCAAGGGGCCTATGGCTACACCTTC.